A selection of T cell receptor beta chains follows, all from one sample in a study of blood T cell dynamics during melanoma immunotherapy. The table came from immunoSEQ multiplex PCR; TCRdb's copy has only in-frame clones and leaves some out. The table shows 8,000 to 13,000 clones, with about 85% occurring only once. Specimen: blood, collected from a patient treated with checkpoint blockade. Source of these receptors: a human donor with melanoma. Both conserved end residues are part of each CDR3. The D gene is left open where the match is weak. Clone size is shown for a subset of rows, as once, few, many or a class of expanded clone.

j_call: TRBJ1-4; v_call: TRBV18; clone_size: -; d_call: -; cdr3_aa: CASSPGSQEAEKLFF; cdr3_nt: TGTGCCAGCTCACCCGGGAGCCAAGAAGCGGAAAAACTGTTTTTT
j_call: TRBJ1-1; v_call: TRBV2; clone_size: -; d_call: -; cdr3_aa: CASSPDSSSTEAFF; cdr3_nt: TGTGCCAGCAGTCCAGATAGCAGTAGCACTGAAGCTTTCTTT
j_call: TRBJ1-2; v_call: TRBV25-1; clone_size: -; d_call: -; cdr3_aa: CASSDVGGYTF; cdr3_nt: TGTGCCAGCAGTGATGTGGGAGGCTACACCTTC
j_call: TRBJ1-1; v_call: TRBV19; clone_size: -; d_call: -; cdr3_aa: CASSESGTVNTEAFF; cdr3_nt: TGTGCCAGTTCAGAATCCGGGACCGTGAACACTGAAGCTTTCTTT
j_call: TRBJ1-2; v_call: TRBV2; clone_size: few; d_call: -; cdr3_aa: CASSAWTAANYGYTF; cdr3_nt: TGTGCCAGCAGTGCCTGGACAGCAGCTAACTATGGCTACACCTTC
j_call: TRBJ2-1; v_call: TRBV7-6; clone_size: once; d_call: -; cdr3_aa: CASSLGVIGPVLNEQFF; cdr3_nt: TGTGCCAGCAGCTTGGGGGTAATTGGGCCCGTCCTGAATGAGCAGTTCTTC
j_call: TRBJ1-1; v_call: TRBV7-9; clone_size: once; d_call: -; cdr3_aa: CASSLQGMVRTRSTF; cdr3_nt: TGTGCCAGCAGCCTTCAGGGGATGGTGCGGACACGATCCACATTT
j_call: TRBJ2-5; v_call: TRBV28; clone_size: -; d_call: TRBD1; cdr3_aa: CASSLGRQGIGETQYF; cdr3_nt: TGTGCCAGCAGCTTAGGAAGACAGGGTATCGGGGAGACCCAGTACTTC
j_call: TRBJ2-7; v_call: TRBV5-4; clone_size: -; d_call: TRBD1; cdr3_aa: CASSLPGQGRPEQYF; cdr3_nt: TGTGCCAGCAGCTTACCGGGACAGGGGCGTCCCGAGCAGTACTTC
j_call: TRBJ2-5; v_call: TRBV4-2; clone_size: -; d_call: TRBD1; cdr3_aa: CASSTGVQETQYF; cdr3_nt: TGTGCCAGCAGCACAGGGGTCCAAGAGACCCAGTACTTC
j_call: TRBJ2-5; v_call: TRBV1; clone_size: -; d_call: -; cdr3_aa: CTSSQGTGIPLETQYF; cdr3_nt: TGCACCAGCAGCCAAGGTACAGGGATACCCCTGGAGACCCAGTACTTC
j_call: TRBJ1-2; v_call: TRBV5-1; clone_size: -; d_call: -; cdr3_aa: CASSLAGEANYGYTF; cdr3_nt: TGCGCCAGCAGCTTGGCCGGCGAAGCTAACTATGGCTACACCTTC
j_call: TRBJ1-2; v_call: TRBV5-1; clone_size: -; d_call: -; cdr3_aa: CASSPGQITNYGYTF; cdr3_nt: TGCGCCAGCAGCCCCGGACAGATTACAAACTATGGCTACACCTTC
j_call: TRBJ1-1; v_call: TRBV9; clone_size: few; d_call: -; cdr3_aa: CASSVEGRGGDTEAFF; cdr3_nt: TGTGCCAGCAGCGTAGAGGGCAGGGGAGGGGACACTGAAGCTTTCTTT
j_call: TRBJ2-3; v_call: TRBV7-8; clone_size: -; d_call: TRBD2; cdr3_aa: CASSKRTSGYTDTQYF; cdr3_nt: TGTGCCAGCAGCAAAAGGACTAGCGGGTACACAGATACGCAGTATTTT
j_call: TRBJ2-1; v_call: TRBV7-2; clone_size: -; d_call: -; cdr3_aa: CASSPPLYNEQFF; cdr3_nt: TGTGCCAGCAGCCCTCCCCTATACAATGAGCAGTTCTTC
j_call: TRBJ1-2; v_call: TRBV19; clone_size: -; d_call: -; cdr3_aa: CASSIALGDYGYTF; cdr3_nt: TGTGCCAGTAGTATAGCCCTTGGAGACTATGGCTACACCTTC
j_call: TRBJ2-6; v_call: TRBV29-1; clone_size: -; d_call: -; cdr3_aa: CSVSSAGANVLTF; cdr3_nt: TGCAGCGTTTCTTCCGCTGGGGCCAACGTCCTGACTTTC
j_call: TRBJ1-2; v_call: TRBV4-3; clone_size: -; d_call: -; cdr3_aa: CASSQDPAYYGYTF; cdr3_nt: TGCGCCAGCAGCCAAGATCCAGCATACTATGGCTACACCTTC
j_call: TRBJ1-2; v_call: TRBV6-1; clone_size: few; d_call: TRBD1; cdr3_aa: CASIPGTGGYGYTF; cdr3_nt: TGTGCCAGCATTCCCGGGACAGGGGGGTACGGCTACACCTTC